This T cell receptor beta chain was obtained from a study of blood T cell repertoires in COVID-19. For the study at large: Sites in the United States, Italy and Spain provided acute and convalescent COVID-19 samples.

Here immunoSEQ multiplex PCR was the method, and the copy in TCRdb shows in-frame clones only, minus some. The sample shows roughly 260,000 clones, about 85% of them seen only once. This CDR3 is 12 amino acids long. CDR1 and CDR2 (germline): MDHEN, SYDVKM. V lost 6 bases and J 5 bases, leaving 8 bases between the germline ends. Ages ranged from about 18 to 100 years, with residence in 24 US areas. In assigning cohorts, the study relied on participant-reported clinical history. V usage is TRBV28 and J usage is TRBJ2-1; D is unresolved. Sequencing was done on a sample of PBMCs or T cells enriched from blood (not recorded which). This clonotype was obtained from a woman in her 30s with acute COVID-19. CDR3 amino acids: CASRLPNNEQFF. CDR3 nucleotides: TGTGCCAGCAGGCTACCAAACAATGAGCAGTTCTTC.